Following are 26 T cell receptor beta chains from one sample sequenced in a study of shared clonotypes between healthy human individuals. Sequenced by immunoSEQ multiplex PCR; TCRdb stores in-frame clones only, minus some. This repertoire shows about 110,000 clones, roughly two thirds found once; its top ten account for 24%. Sequencing input: memory CD8+ T cells sorted from blood. Regarding subset: CD45RO+ cells pooled with CCR7-negative TemRA cells. All receptors derive from a woman in her thirties in good health.

The chain uses TRBV28 and TRBJ2-7, with 8 bases aligning to TRBD1. In germline, CDR1 is MDHEN, CDR2 SYDVKM. V shed 3 bases, J shed 0 bases, and the junction held 1 base outside the gene matches. This CDR3 has 14 amino acids. CDR3 loop: CASSLTGVSYEQYF. The DNA for the CDR3 is TGTGCCAGCAGTTTGACAGGGGTCTCCTACGAGCAGTACTTC. The full variable domain, its missing parts supplied by reference TRBV28 and TRBJ2-7, is DVKVTQSSRYLVKRTGEKVFLECVQDMDHENMFWYRQDPGLGLRLIYFSYDVKMKEKGDIPEGYSVSREKKERFSLILESASTNQTSMYLCASSLTGVSYEQYFGPGTRLTVT.

This clone was found many times. The gene calls are TRBV6-1 and TRBJ2-3, with 9 nucleotides matching TRBD1. V trimming: 0 bases; J trimming: 6 bases; junction bases outside the gene matches: 7. This CDR3 has 16 amino acids. Germline lookup yields CDR1 MNHNS and CDR2 SASEGT. The CDR3 DNA sequence: TGTGCCAGCAGTGAAGCGCGGGGACAGGGTCTTGATACGCAGTATTTT. Translating gives CASSEARGQGLDTQYF.

The V and J genes are TRBV16 and TRBJ2-1; either TRBD1 or TRBD2 may supply D (5 bases each). Germline CDR1 is KGHSY and CDR2 is FQNENV. Trimming stripped 3 bases from V and 6 bases from J, with 12 bases between. There are 14 residues in the CDR3. CDR3 coding DNA: TGTGCCAGCAGCCAGGCCGGGACGGGCAATGAGCAGTTCTTC. Translation: CASSQAGTGNEQFF.

This clone occurred once. The chain recombines TRBV27 with TRBJ2-3, with 8 positions matching TRBD2. With V trimmed by 6 bases and J by 4 bases, 18 bases remained unmatched. The CDR3 contains 18 residues. The germline CDR1 and CDR2 sequences are MNHEY and SMNVEV (reference sequence). The CDR3 is CASSRISSDSGMADTQYF. The CDR3 DNA reads TGTGCCAGCAGCCGCATTTCTAGTGATAGCGGGATGGCAGATACGCAGTATTTT.

Only one count was recorded for this clone. V and J are TRBV19 and TRBJ2-5; the match to TRBD1 covers 7 bases. This CDR3 is built from 13 residues. CDR1 and CDR2 (germline): LNHDA, SQIVND (reference sequence). J gave up 11 bases and V 8 bases, and 14 bases lay outside the gene matches. The CDR3 region is CASSRQGVGEQYF. The DNA of the CDR3 is TGTGCCAGTTCCCGTCAGGGGGTGGGGGAGCAGTACTTC.

The DNA of the CDR3 is TGTGCCAGCAGTTTACTGCCAGACTACGAGCAGTACTTC. As protein: CASSLLPDYEQYF. This chain connects TRBV28 to TRBJ2-7; D is unclear. V lost 2 bases and J lost 3, with 8 bases in between. The CDR3 consists of 13 residues. The germline CDR1 and CDR2 sequences are MDHEN and SYDVKM.

The chain joins TRBV7-8 to TRBJ2-3, with D perhaps TRBD2 (5 bases). This CDR3 comprises 15 residues. The V and J ends lost 1 base and 1 base respectively, with 9 bases between them. Germline V lookup: CDR1 SGHVS, CDR2 FQNEAQ. Here the CDR3 reads CASSLGGFRTDTQYF. The CDR3 DNA sequence: TGTGCCAGCAGCTTAGGAGGGTTTCGCACAGATACGCAGTATTTT.

The sample holds many counts of this clone. The same CDR3 also results from other DNA sequences found in this sample. The chain recombines TRBV2 with TRBJ2-7; D not resolved. Trimming cost V 6 bases and J 2 bases, with 11 bases left between them. The CDR3 covers 13 residues. Germline-derived CDR1 and CDR2 are SNHLY and FYNNEI. This CDR3 is CASRAPEPYEQYF. The CDR3 DNA follows: TGTGCCAGCAGGGCCCCAGAGCCCTACGAGCAGTACTTC.

The V gene is TRBV7-8, the J gene TRBJ2-7; 8 nucleotides match TRBD1. The CDR3 is made up of 14 amino acids. Germline CDR1 reads SGHVS; CDR2 reads FQNEAQ. V shed 5 bases and J 5 bases; nucleotides not matched to a gene: 8. The CDR3 is CASSTRTGNHEQYF. The CDR3 region has the DNA TGTGCCAGCAGCACTCGGACAGGGAACCACGAGCAGTACTTC. Together with reference TRBV7-8 and TRBJ2-7, the CDR3 gives the full variable domain: GAGVSQSPRYKVAKRGQDVALRCDPISGHVSLFWYQQALGQGPEFLTYFQNEAQLDKSGLPSDRFFAERPEGSVSTLKIQRTQQEDSAVYLCASSTRTGNHEQYFGPGTRLTVT.

The chain combines TRBV27 with TRBJ2-7; tentatively, D is TRBD1 or TRBD2 (5 bases each). CDR3 length: 13 amino acids. Trimming took 5 bases from V and 7 from J, leaving 15 bases between them. In germline, CDR1 is MNHEY, CDR2 SMNVEV (reference sequence). CDR3 loop: CASSGGIRREQYF. In DNA, the CDR3 is TGTGCCAGCAGTGGGGGTATTCGGAGGGAGCAGTACTTC.

The chain links TRBV5-4 to TRBJ1-1, with D hard to call. Germline V CDR1 and CDR2: SGHNT, YYREEE (reference sequence). The CDR3 contains 14 residues. The V gene lost 4 bases and the J gene lost 0 bases, with 10 bases spanning the gap. The CDR3: CASSLSSMNTEAFF. The CDR3 region has the DNA TGTGCCAGCAGCCTGTCGTCAATGAACACTGAAGCTTTCTTT.

J is TRBJ1-5 and V is TRBV18; the match to TRBD1 covers 11 bases. V trimming: 2 bases; J trimming: 5 bases; junction bases outside the gene matches: 14. The CDR3 covers 19 residues. Germline V gene lookup returns CDR1 KGHSH and CDR2 LQKENI. The CDR3 spells CASSPDRTGGVWMDQPQHF. Here the CDR3 DNA reads TGTGCCAGCTCACCAGATAGGACAGGGGGCGTTTGGATGGATCAGCCCCAGCATTTT.

The genes are TRBV19 and TRBJ2-4; 8 nucleotides match TRBD1. The CDR3 is 16 amino acids. V shed 5 bases, J shed 6 bases, and the junction held 12 bases outside the gene matches. The germline gives CDR1 LNHDA, CDR2 SQIVND (reference sequence). The CDR3 loop is CASSGRTGRMINIQYF. The CDR3 nucleotides read TGTGCCAGTAGTGGAAGGACAGGGAGAATGATAAACATTCAGTACTTC.

Concerning this clone itself: Within the sample, other DNA sequences also encode this same CDR3. The chain has TRBV27 and TRBJ2-7; D is perhaps TRBD1 (8 bases). The CDR3 runs 14 residues. The germline V and J ends were trimmed by 6 bases and 4 bases, with 16 bases remaining between them. CDR1 and CDR2 (germline): MNHEY, SMNVEV (reference sequence). The CDR3 is CASSQGASGYEQYF. The CDR3 coding sequence is TGTGCCAGCAGCCAGGGGGCTAGCGGTTACGAGCAGTACTTC.

The V gene is TRBV7-2, the J gene TRBJ2-7; TRBD1 matches 11 bases. The CDR3 spans 15 residues. V shed 6 bases, J shed 3 bases, and the junction held 7 bases outside the gene matches. Germline V CDR1 and CDR2: SGHTA, FQGNSA. The CDR3 nucleotides read TGTGCCAGCAGTTCCCGAGGGACAGGGGGCTACGAGCAGTACTTC. It translates to CASSSRGTGGYEQYF.

V gene TRBV30 combines with J gene TRBJ2-3; D gene ambiguous. The length of the CDR3 is 12 residues. Germline V gene sequence: CDR1 GTSNPN, CDR2 SVGIG (reference sequence). Trimming pared 5 bases from V and 2 bases from J, leaving 8 bases between. The CDR3 DNA is TGTGCCTGGTGTCCCCTCACAGATACGCAGTATTTT. Amino acid sequence: CAWCPLTDTQYF. The entire variable domain, with the rest obtained from reference TRBV30 and TRBJ2-3, is as follows: SQTIHQWPATLVQPVGSPLSLECTVEGTSNPNLYWYRQAAGRGLQLLFYSVGIGQISSEVPQNLSASRPQDRQFILSSKKLLLSDSGFYLCAWCPLTDTQYFGPGTRLTVL.

This chain connects TRBV10-3 to TRBJ2-3; 8 bases fit TRBD2. From germline, CDR1 is ENHRY and CDR2 SYGVKD. V shed 0 bases, J shed 0 bases, and the junction held 5 bases outside the gene matches. The CDR3 covers 17 residues. The CDR3 DNA is TGTGCCATCAGTGAGTCGATTTCTAGCGGGAGCACAGATACGCAGTATTTT. Encoded protein: CAISESISSGSTDTQYF.

This clone was counted a few times. The J gene is TRBJ1-2, the V gene TRBV10-3; D is undetermined. The CDR3 contains 12 residues. V shed 7 bases and J shed 8 bases, with 14 bases lying between them. Germline V gene lookup returns CDR1 ENHRY and CDR2 SYGVKD. The CDR3 reads CAIKGAEGGYTF. The CDR3 nucleotides read TGTGCCATCAAGGGTGCCGAAGGGGGCTACACCTTC.

This chain links TRBV6-6 with TRBJ2-3, with D possibly TRBD1 on 5 matching bases. Looked up from germline, CDR1 is MNHNY and CDR2 is SVGAGI (reference sequence). The CDR3 loop spans 13 amino acids. The V end lost 7 bases, the J end lost 1 base, and 9 bases lay between the germline ends. CDR3 in amino acids: CASTGRGTDTQYF. CDR3 in DNA: TGTGCCAGCACGGGCAGGGGCACAGATACGCAGTATTTT.

The rearrangement links TRBV10-2 to TRBJ2-1, with unresolved D. V lost 7 bases to trimming and J lost 0 bases, with 10 bases between them. The CDR3 length is 14 residues. Germline CDR1 is WSHSY and CDR2 is SAAADI. Here the CDR3 reads CASKWSFSYNEQFF. CDR3 bases: TGCGCCAGCAAATGGAGCTTCTCCTACAATGAGCAGTTCTTC.

The rearrangement uses TRBV11-2 and TRBJ2-7; TRBD2 is a possible D gene (5 bases). V was pared by 6 bases and J by 0 bases, with 12 bases between. This CDR3 spans 14 amino acids. CDR1 is SGHAT, CDR2 FQNNGV, per germline. CDR3 amino acids: CASSPDYASYEQYF. The CDR3 DNA reads TGTGCCAGCAGTCCTGACTACGCCTCCTACGAGCAGTACTTC. The full variable domain, with the rest looked up from reference TRBV11-2 and TRBJ2-7, is EAGVAQSPRYKIIEKRQSVAFWCNPISGHATLYWYQQILGQGPKLLIQFQNNGVVDDSQLPKDRFSAERLKGVDSTLKIQPAKLEDSAVYLCASSPDYASYEQYFGPGTRLTVT.

This chain connects TRBV2 to TRBJ2-2; 10 bases line up with TRBD2. Germline CDR1 SNHLY, CDR2 FYNNEI. This CDR3 region has 16 residues. V was pared by 4 bases and J by 5 bases, with 7 bases of the junction left unmatched. Written as DNA, the CDR3 is TGTGCCAGCAGTGCCTGGAGCGGGAGGGATACCGGGGAGCTGTTTTTT. This encodes CASSAWSGRDTGELFF. Complete variable domain (other parts from reference TRBV2 and TRBJ2-2): EPEVTQTPSHQVTQMGQEVILRCVPISNHLYFYWYRQILGQKVEFLVSFYNNEISEKSEIFDDQFSVERPDGSNFTLKIRSTKLEDSAMYFCASSAWSGRDTGELFFGEGSRLTVL.

J is TRBJ2-7 and V is TRBV4-1; D is possibly TRBD1 (5 bases). The CDR3 extends over 13 amino acids. Trimming stripped 1 base from V and 12 bases from J, with 16 bases between. Germline V gene lookup returns CDR1 MGHRA and CDR2 YSYEKL. The CDR3 DNA is TGCGCCAGCAGCCAAGCGCTCTACCGACAGCGGTACTTC. Protein sequence: CASSQALYRQRYF.

The chain couples TRBV29-1 to TRBJ1-1, with 10 positions matching TRBD1. CDR1 is SQVTM and CDR2 is ANQGSEA in the germline V gene. CDR3 size: 14 residues. Germline trimming cut 6 bases from V and 1 base from J; bases unmatched to any gene: 5. The DNA of the CDR3 is TGCAGCGTCTGGGACAGGGGATCGAACACTGAAGCTTTCTTT. It translates to CSVWDRGSNTEAFF. The full variable domain, rest sourced from reference TRBV29-1 and TRBJ1-1, is SAVISQKPSRDICQRGTSLTIQCQVDSQVTMMFWYRQQPGQSLTLIATANQGSEATYESGFVIDKFPISRPNLTFSTLTVSNMSPEDSSIYLCSVWDRGSNTEAFFGQGTRLTVV.

This clone was observed at least ten times. This chain links TRBV29-1 with TRBJ2-1; D remains ambiguous. Germline CDR1 and CDR2: SQVTM and ANQGSEA. The CDR3 length is 14 residues. V was pared by 5 bases and J by 6 bases, with 17 bases between. This CDR3 is CSVLSWRAGNEQFF. In DNA form, the CDR3 reads TGCAGCGTTTTATCTTGGAGAGCCGGCAATGAGCAGTTCTTC.

Many counts were recorded for this clone. The CDR3 reads CASSDRVSGLAEQFF. CDR3 in DNA: TGTGCCAGCAGTGATAGGGTATCAGGCCTTGCGGAGCAGTTCTTC. The rearrangement uses TRBV6-4 and TRBJ2-1; D unclear. The CDR3 is 15 amino acids. CDR1 MRHNA and CDR2 SNTAGT come from the germline V gene. Trimming shortened V by 3 bases and J by 10 bases, and 19 bases separated the two germline ends.